Below are 6 T cell receptor beta chains sequenced from a single sample in a study of cytomegalovirus exposure and HLA in healthy donors. In the PCR, 60 Vbeta and 13 Jbeta primers were used. The protocol was immunoSEQ multiplex PCR, while the TCRdb copy is restricted to in-frame clones and leaves out a portion. This repertoire includes over 100,000 clones. The sequencing sample was made of PBMCs. These receptors all come from a man in his thirties or forties in good health and CMV-seronegative.

The chain links TRBV5-4 to TRBJ2-2, with 9 positions matching TRBD1. Trimming at V came to 3 bases and at J to 4 bases, leaving 7 bases not matched to a gene. Germline V gene data show CDR1 as SGHNT and CDR2 as YYREEE (reference sequence). The CDR3 is made up of 16 amino acids. CDR3 coding DNA: TGTGCCAGCAGCTGGGAAGGGACAGGGATCACCGGGGAGCTGTTTTTT. It encodes CASSWEGTGITGELFF.

This chain joins TRBV18 and TRBJ2-7; 7 bases are a match to TRBD1. V lost 4 bases and J lost 2; bases outside the gene matches: 8. The CDR3 extends over 15 amino acids. Looked up from germline, CDR1 is KGHSH and CDR2 is LQKENI. The CDR3 loop is CASSQGAQTTYEQYF. CDR3 bases: TGTGCCAGCTCACAGGGGGCTCAGACTACCTACGAGCAGTACTTC.

This sequence joins TRBV5-4 and TRBJ1-3; D perhaps matches TRBD1 (6 bases). Germline-derived CDR1 and CDR2 are SGHNT and YYREEE (reference sequence). V lost 3 bases to trimming and J lost 2 bases, with 9 bases between them. There are 14 residues in the CDR3. CDR3 coding DNA: TGTGCCAGCAGCTCGAACAGGGCTGGAAACACCATATATTTT. Translated, it gives CASSSNRAGNTIYF. Full variable domain (remainder filled in from reference TRBV5-4 and TRBJ1-3): ETGVTQSPTHLIKTRGQQVTLRCSSQSGHNTVSWYQQALGQGPQFIFQYYREEENGRGNFPPRFSGLQFPNYSSELNVNALELDDSALYLCASSSNRAGNTIYFGEGSWLTVV.

Of note for this clone: The junction shows a germline mismatch at one end, possibly a read error. At the DNA level, this CDR3 is encoded by other sequences in the same sample as well. This rearrangement joins TRBV12-5 to TRBJ1-6; the match to TRBD1 covers 8 bases. Germline V CDR1 and CDR2: LGHNT, FRNRAP. There are 20 residues in the CDR3. CDR3 bases: TGTGCTAGTGGTTTGATAAACCCGAGGACAGGGTCAACCTATTATTCCCCCCTCCACTTT. Translated: CASGLINPRTGSTYYSPLHF.

The V call is TRBV15, the J call TRBJ1-5, with 8 bases that match TRBD1. Germline V gives CDR1 LNHNV, CDR2 YYDKDF (reference sequence). The CDR3 has 17 residues. J was trimmed by 5 bases and V by 3 bases; bases with no gene match: 12. CDR3 nucleotide sequence: TGTGCCACCAGCAGGTCTTATTCAAGGACAGGGCATCAGCCCCAGCATTTT. Its translation: CATSRSYSRTGHQPQHF.

The gene calls are TRBV5-6 and TRBJ1-1, with no clear D. The CDR3 runs to 12 residues. In germline, CDR1 is SGHDT, CDR2 YYEEEE. The germline V and J ends were trimmed by 4 bases and 7 bases, with 11 bases remaining between them. The CDR3 DNA is TGTGCCAGCAGCCGCATAGGAGGTGAAGCTTTCTTT. Translation: CASSRIGGEAFF.